The clone carrying this T cell receptor beta chain was observed a single time. Total RNA (roughly 0.45 ug) served as template for TCR beta cDNA synthesis primed by a constant-region primer. Slightly modified ARM-PCR with three nested multiplex PCR rounds yielded TCR beta libraries. TCRdb called the multiplex PCR reads again in MiXCR, with one record for every CDR3 protein. The sample has roughly 330,000 distinct CDR3 sequences; about 65% are singletons. The researchers obtained blood RNA from unsorted whole blood and also extracted germline DNA. Sampling before surgery obtained 3.5 to 4 milliliters of peripheral blood. The data belong to a study of tumor-infiltrating lymphocytes in primary liver carcinoma. For the study at large: Staging placed the tumors at T1-T3 N0M0, and they measured about 4.2 to 11 cm across. In every tissue type, samples returned a similar yield of roughly 3.65 to 7.5 million productive TCRbeta reads.

Source material: peripheral blood. The receptor comes from a man aged 35-49 years with primary liver carcinoma and hepatitis B virus infection.

The CDR3 region has the DNA TGTGCCAGCAGCTTTAGTGTAAGGTCCAACGAGCAGTTCTTC. Translating gives CASSFSVRSNEQFF. The genes are TRBV11-2 and TRBJ2-1; D uncertain. Germline lookup yields CDR1 SGHAT and CDR2 FQNNGV. This CDR3 has 14 amino acids. Trimming took off 3 bases at V and 10 bases at J, with 16 bases between the two ends.